Each of the 9 T cell receptor beta chains below was sequenced from the same sample in a study of T cell repertoires in cytomegalovirus infection (dated by TCRdb to 2018 to 2020). The run used an Illumina HiSeq 1500. TCRdb applied fastp at Q25 and MiXCR to the public reads, then kept only in-frame beta chains. Rows matching on CDR3 protein sequence are summarized as one entry with the most common DNA and genes. For this sample the table gives roughly 500,000 distinct CDR3 sequences, of which more than 15% were detected only once. The ten largest make up roughly 25% of the sample. Sequencing was performed on CD8+ T cells from PBMCs. These receptors came from a human donor in good health (CMV status not recorded). Some clones in this sample may be carry-over from other donors' samples.

The genes are TRBV6-6 and TRBJ2-2; D not resolved. CDR1 and CDR2 from the germline V gene are MNHNY and SVGAGI (reference sequence). V was shortened by 8 bases and J by 1 base, with 5 bases between the two germline ends. The CDR3 contains 12 residues. The CDR3 coding sequence is TGTGCCAGCCCGCGGAACACCGGGGAGCTGTTTTTT. Translation gives CASPRNTGELFF.

This clonotype has ten or more counts. V usage is TRBV11-2 and J usage is TRBJ2-7; possibly TRBD2 for D (6 bases). The CDR3 sequence is 14 residues long. V dropped 2 bases and J dropped 2 bases, with 10 bases sitting between them. The V gene's germline CDR1 is SGHAT and CDR2 FQNNGV. The CDR3 region has the DNA TGTGCCAGCAGCTTATGGGGGGTGGCCTACGAGCAGTACTTC. This translates into CASSLWGVAYEQYF. Full variable domain (rest looked up from reference TRBV11-2 and TRBJ2-7): EAGVAQSPRYKIIEKRQSVAFWCNPISGHATLYWYQQILGQGPKLLIQFQNNGVVDDSQLPKDRFSAERLKGVDSTLKIQPAKLEDSAVYLCASSLWGVAYEQYFGPGTRLTVT.

About this clonotype: The germline gene is not matched at one end of the junction; a read error may be the cause. V and J are TRBV5-1 and TRBJ2-7; possibly TRBD1 or TRBD2 for D (5 bases each). This CDR3 has 10 residues. From germline, CDR1 is SGHRS and CDR2 YFSETQ. CDR3 in amino acids: CASTGMGDFF. CDR3 coding DNA: TGCGCCAGCACTGGGATGGGGGATTTTTTC.

The sample holds a few counts of this clonotype. The junction shows a germline mismatch at one end, possibly a read error. V is TRBV7-7 and J is TRBJ1-4; perhaps TRBD1 as D (5 bases). Per the germline V gene, CDR1 is SSHAT and CDR2 is FNYEAQ (reference sequence). The CDR3 runs to 13 residues. In DNA form, the CDR3 reads TGTGCTAGCAGCCGATACCAGGGAGAAAAACTGTTTTTT. Its protein product is CASSRYQGEKLFF.

This clonotype has at least ten counts. The chain combines TRBV5-5 with TRBJ2-7; D unresolved. Germline CDR1 and CDR2: SGHKS and YYEKEE (reference sequence). Trimming stripped 2 bases from V and 6 bases from J, with 9 bases between. The CDR3 contains 12 residues. The CDR3 sequence is CASSLQTLEQYF. DNA of the CDR3: TGTGCCAGCAGCTTACAGACTCTCGAGCAGTACTTC.

This clonotype occurred many times. The chain couples TRBV7-8 to TRBJ2-5; D call uncertain. Germline CDR1 reads SGHVS; CDR2 reads FQNEAQ. Trimming pared 3 bases from V and 5 bases from J, leaving 10 bases between. The CDR3 contains 13 residues. CDR3 coding DNA: TGTGCCAGCAGCTTGCGTGGGTATGAGACCCAGTACTTC. Its protein is CASSLRGYETQYF.

Notes on this clonotype: A much larger clone lies one base from this, so it may be a read error. This rearrangement joins TRBV19 to TRBJ1-5, with a possible D match to TRBD1 (6 bases). The CDR3 spans 15 residues. From germline, CDR1 is LNHDA and CDR2 SQIVND (reference sequence). CDR3 coding DNA: TGTGCTAACAGGGAGGGGTGGGCTAGCAATCATCCCCAGCATTTT. This codes for CANREGWASNHPQHF.

This clonotype was detected a few times. V gene TRBV20-1 combines with J gene TRBJ2-7, with D possibly being TRBD1 or TRBD2 (5 bases each). This CDR3 spans 16 amino acids. V was pared by 0 bases and J by 2 bases, with 17 bases between. The germline V gene has CDR1 DFQATT and CDR2 SNEGSKA (reference sequence). In DNA form, the CDR3 reads TGCAGTGCTAGAGATTATGGGGGACCCCACCCCTACGAGCAGTACTTC. Protein product: CSARDYGGPHPYEQYF.

The rearrangement joins TRBV27 to TRBJ2-2; TRBD2 matches 10 bases. This CDR3 spans 18 amino acids. CDR1 is MNHEY and CDR2 is SMNVEV in the germline V gene (reference sequence). Unmatched junction bases numbered 13, after V lost 5 bases and J lost 4 bases. CDR3 DNA sequence: TGTGCCAGCAGTCCACTGGGCATAGCGGGGGGTTTCACCGGGGAGCTGTTTTTT. It specifies CASSPLGIAGGFTGELFF.